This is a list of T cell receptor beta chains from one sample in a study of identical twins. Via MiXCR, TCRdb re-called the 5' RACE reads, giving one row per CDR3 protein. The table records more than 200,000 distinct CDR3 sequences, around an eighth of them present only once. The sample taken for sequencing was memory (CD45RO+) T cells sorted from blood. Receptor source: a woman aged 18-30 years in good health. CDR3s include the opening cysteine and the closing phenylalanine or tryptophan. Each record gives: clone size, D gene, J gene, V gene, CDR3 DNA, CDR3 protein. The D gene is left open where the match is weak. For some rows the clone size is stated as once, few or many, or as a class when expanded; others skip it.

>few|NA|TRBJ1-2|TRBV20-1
TGCAGTGCTAGAGACCAGCTTGGGATGGACTATGGCTACACCTTC
CSARDQLGMDYGYTF
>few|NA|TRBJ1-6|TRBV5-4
TGTGCCAGCAGCTTAAAAGGGGGACAAATTAATTCACCCCTCCACTTT
CASSLKGGQINSPLHF
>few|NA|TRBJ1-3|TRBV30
TGTGCCTGGGGGGAATCTGGAAACACCATATATTTT
CAWGESGNTIYF
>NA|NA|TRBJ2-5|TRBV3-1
TGTGCCAGCAGCAGGACCGGCAGAAACCAAGAGACCCAGTACTTC
CASSRTGRNQETQYF
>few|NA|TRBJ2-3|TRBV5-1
TGCGCCAGCAGCTTGGGTAGGGGGGACTCGGATACGCAGTATTTT
CASSLGRGDSDTQYF
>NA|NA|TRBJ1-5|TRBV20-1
TGCAGTGCGTATACGGCAGGGGTACGCCAGCCCCAGCATTTT
CSAYTAGVRQPQHF
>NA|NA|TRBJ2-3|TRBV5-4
TGTGCCAGCAGCTTAGACCCAGTCGCGACAAATACGCAGTATTTT
CASSLDPVATNTQYF
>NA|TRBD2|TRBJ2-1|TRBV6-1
TGTGCCAGCAGGCCGACTAGCGGGGGGGCCCACGAGCAGTTCTTC
CASRPTSGGAHEQFF
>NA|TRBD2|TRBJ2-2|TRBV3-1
TGTGCCAGCAGCCGGAAACTAGCGGGGGGTACTAGGAACACCGGGGAGCTGTTTTTT
CASSRKLAGGTRNTGELFF
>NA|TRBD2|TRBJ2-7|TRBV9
TGTGCCAGCAGCGTGGGGACTAGCGGGATCTACGAGCAGTACTTC
CASSVGTSGIYEQYF
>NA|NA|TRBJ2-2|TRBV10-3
TGTGCCATCGGAGGGCCTCTTAAAACCGGGGAGCTGTTTTTT
CAIGGPLKTGELFF
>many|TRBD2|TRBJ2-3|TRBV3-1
TGTGCCAGCACCCCGACTAGCGGGGGGGTCCCAGGAACGCAGTATTTT
CASTPTSGGVPGTQYF
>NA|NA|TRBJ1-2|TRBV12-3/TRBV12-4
TGTGCCAGCAGACCAAATAACTATGGCTACACCTTC
CASRPNNYGYTF
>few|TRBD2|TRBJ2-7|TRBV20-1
TGCAGTCCGCGGGGGGGGGGCGCGGGCCAGCAGTACTTC
CSPRGGGAGQQYF
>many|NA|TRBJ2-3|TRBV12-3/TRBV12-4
TGTGCCAGCACTGACGGGACTCGCTCCCGAGATACGCAGTATTTT
CASTDGTRSRDTQYF
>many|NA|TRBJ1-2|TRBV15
TGTGCCACCAGCAGAGAGGGGGCCTATGGCTACACCTTC
CATSREGAYGYTF
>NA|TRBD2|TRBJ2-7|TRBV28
TGTGCCAGCAGTTCCCTGGGACTATTCTACGAGCAGTACTTC
CASSSLGLFYEQYF
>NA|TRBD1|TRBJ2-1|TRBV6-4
TGTGCCAGCAGTCTTAAACCCGGTGGGACAGGTTTTGGCTATGAGCAGTTCTTC
CASSLKPGGTGFGYEQFF
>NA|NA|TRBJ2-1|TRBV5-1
TGCGCCAGCAGCTTGGATTTAGGAGGGACTGAGCAGTTCTTC
CASSLDLGGTEQFF
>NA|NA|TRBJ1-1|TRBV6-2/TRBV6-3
TGTGCCAGCAGTTCTCGGACAGCTAATGAAGCTTTCTTT
CASSSRTANEAFF
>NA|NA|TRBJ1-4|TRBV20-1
TGCAGTGCCTCCAGGGGAACTAATGAAAAACTGTTTTTT
CSASRGTNEKLFF
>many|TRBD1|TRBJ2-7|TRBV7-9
TGTGCCAGCAGCACCCCGGGACAGGGTTCCTACGAGCAGTACTTC
CASSTPGQGSYEQYF
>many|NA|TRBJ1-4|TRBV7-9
TGTGCCAGCAGCGGAGGGGCCTCTAATGAAAAACTGTTTTTT
CASSGGASNEKLFF
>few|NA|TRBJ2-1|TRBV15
TGTGCCACCAGCCCCCGGGACAATGAGCAGTTCTTC
CATSPRDNEQFF
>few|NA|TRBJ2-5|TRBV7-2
TGTGCCAGCAGCTCTTCCCGGGCAGCGGCGCAAGAGACCCAGTACTTC
CASSSSRAAAQETQYF
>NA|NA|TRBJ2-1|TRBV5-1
TGCGCCAGCGGCGGGAATGAGCAGTTCTTC
CASGGNEQFF
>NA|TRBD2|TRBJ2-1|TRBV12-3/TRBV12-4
TGTGCCAGCAGAACCGGGACTACCCCCTACAATGAGCAGTTCTTC
CASRTGTTPYNEQFF
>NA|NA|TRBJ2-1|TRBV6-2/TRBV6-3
TGTGCCAGCAGACCCTTCAGTTTCTCTGTCTCCTACAATGAGCAGTTCTTC
CASRPFSFSVSYNEQFF
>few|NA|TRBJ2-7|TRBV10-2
TGCGCCAGCAGCCTATGGGGGCAGACCCTTACGCAGCAGTACTTC
CASSLWGQTLTQQYF
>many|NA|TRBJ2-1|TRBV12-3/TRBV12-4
TGTGCCAGCAGTCTTAAGGGGGGAGGCCGCAATGAGCAGTTCTTC
CASSLKGGGRNEQFF
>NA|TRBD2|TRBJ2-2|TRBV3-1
TGTGCCAGCACCCGACGACTAGCGGGAGTGGGCGGGGAGCTGTTTTTT
CASTRRLAGVGGELFF
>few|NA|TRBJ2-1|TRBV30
TGTGCCTGGAGTGTTTCCCGAGTTCTGTTCTTC
CAWSVSRVLFF
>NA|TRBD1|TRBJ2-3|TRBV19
TGTGCCAGTAGTACCCGGGACAGGGGTGCAGATACGCAGTATTTT
CASSTRDRGADTQYF
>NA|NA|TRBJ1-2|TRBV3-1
TGTGCCAGCAGCCAAGGTGTGATTTATGGCTACACCTTC
CASSQGVIYGYTF
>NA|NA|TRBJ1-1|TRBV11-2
TGTGCCAGCAGCTTACGAGACAGTTACACTGAAGCTTTCTTT
CASSLRDSYTEAFF
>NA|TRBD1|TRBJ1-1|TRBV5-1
TGCGCCAGCAGCAAAGGGACAGCCAACACTGAAGCTTTCTTT
CASSKGTANTEAFF
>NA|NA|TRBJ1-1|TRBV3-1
TGTGCCAGCAGCCAAGGAGGGTTGACTGAAGCTTTCTTT
CASSQGGLTEAFF
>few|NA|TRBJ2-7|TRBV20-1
TGCAGTGCTAGTAATTTTCGGGGGAAGCACGAGCAGTACTTC
CSASNFRGKHEQYF
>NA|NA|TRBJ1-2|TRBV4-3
TGCGCCAGCAGCAAAGGGAGGGTTCATGGCTACACCTTC
CASSKGRVHGYTF
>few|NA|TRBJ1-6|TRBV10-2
TGCGCCAGCAGTGTCGGACACCGTAATTCACCCCTCCACTTT
CASSVGHRNSPLHF
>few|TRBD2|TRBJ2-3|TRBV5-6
TGTGCCAGCAGCTCCACGCAGGCGGGAGGGCCCGCCTCGGATACGCAGTATTTT
CASSSTQAGGPASDTQYF
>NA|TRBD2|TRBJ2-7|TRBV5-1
TGCGCCAGCAAGACCGCTAGCGGGGTCTACGAGCAGTACTTC
CASKTASGVYEQYF
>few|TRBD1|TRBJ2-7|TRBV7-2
TGTGCCAGCAGCTTAGTAGAGACAGGGGGCCTCGAGCAGTACTTC
CASSLVETGGLEQYF
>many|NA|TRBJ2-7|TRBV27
TGTGCCAGCAGTATCCAAAAGGGGGTCACAGGATCCTACGAGCAGTACTTC
CASSIQKGVTGSYEQYF
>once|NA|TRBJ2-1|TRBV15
TGTGCCACCAGCAGAGCTTACGGCGGGACCGCCAATGAGCAGTTCTTC
CATSRAYGGTANEQFF
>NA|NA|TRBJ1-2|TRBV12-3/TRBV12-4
TGTGCCAGCAGTTTAAGGGCAGGAACTAGGGGCTACACCTTC
CASSLRAGTRGYTF
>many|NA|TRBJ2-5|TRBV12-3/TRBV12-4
TGTGCCAGCAGTTTAACCCAGGGGGGGACCCAAGGGACAGAGACCCAGTACTTC
CASSLTQGGTQGTETQYF
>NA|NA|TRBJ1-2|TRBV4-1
TGCGCCAGCAGCCCCACAGGGCTCGGCGGCTACACCTTC
CASSPTGLGGYTF